These 21 T cell receptor beta chains were all obtained from the same sample, sequenced in a study of T cell changes during pregnancy in multiple sclerosis. Using immunoSEQ multiplex PCR, the repertoire was profiled, and TCRdb retains in-frame clones only, with some absent. The table shows more than 10,000 clones, with roughly 86% occurring only once. Sequencing was performed on CD8+ T cells from peripheral blood mononuclear cells, taken in the first trimester of pregnancy. These receptors originate from a female donor with multiple sclerosis, enrolled in a pregnancy study.

The genes are TRBV6-4 and TRBJ2-3, with TRBD2 identical over 7 bases. Losses at the gene ends were 2 bases for V and 3 bases for J; bases not matched to a gene: 5. The CDR3 runs 15 residues. In germline, CDR1 is MRHNA, CDR2 SNTAGT. As DNA, the CDR3 is TGTGCCAGCAGTGACGGCGGGGGAGGGACAGATACGCAGTATTTT. It encodes CASSDGGGGTDTQYF.

The chain joins TRBV5-4 to TRBJ2-1, with a tentative D call TRBD1 (7 bases). V gave up 9 bases and J gave up 0 bases, with 13 bases separating them. The CDR3 covers 14 residues. Germline V gives CDR1 SGHNT, CDR2 YYREEE (reference sequence). The CDR3 DNA is TGTGCCACCTTTCAGGGGGGCTCCTACAATGAGCAGTTCTTC. Protein sequence: CATFQGGSYNEQFF.

V is TRBV28 and J is TRBJ2-5, with 7 bases lining up with TRBD1. The germline CDR1 and CDR2 sequences are MDHEN and SYDVKM. V gave up 4 bases and J gave up 2 bases; unmatched junction bases: 7. CDR3 length: 15 amino acids. CDR3 nucleotides: TGTGCCAGCAGTTCCCTCGACAGGGAACAAGAGACCCAGTACTTC. Amino acid sequence: CASSSLDREQETQYF.

DNA of the CDR3: TGTGCCAGCAGCCCCCTCCGGGGGGAGACCCAGTACTTC. It is translated as CASSPLRGETQYF. V and J are TRBV14 and TRBJ2-5; tentative D call: TRBD2 (6 bases). The CDR3 sequence is 13 residues long. Germline V gene sequence: CDR1 SGHDN, CDR2 FVKESK. V dropped 4 bases and J dropped 5 bases, with 11 bases sitting between them.

The V and J genes are TRBV11-2 and TRBJ1-2; D might be TRBD1 (5 bases). Germline CDR1 is SGHAT and CDR2 is FQNNGV. The CDR3 is 13 amino acids. Deletions cut 3 bases from V and 8 bases from J, with 13 bases between. The CDR3 is CASSFGQFYGYTF. Written as DNA, the CDR3 is TGTGCCAGCAGCTTTGGACAATTTTACGGCTACACCTTC.

V is TRBV2 and J is TRBJ1-2; 7 positions agree with TRBD1. This CDR3 contains 13 residues. From germline, CDR1 is SNHLY and CDR2 FYNNEI. The J segment lost 4 bases and the V segment lost 4 bases, leaving 3 bases of the junction unmatched. For the CDR3, the DNA is TGTGCCAGCAGTGGCAGGGGGTTCTATGGCTACACCTTC. It yields the protein CASSGRGFYGYTF.

The genes are TRBV4-1 and TRBJ2-1; 12 nucleotides agree with TRBD2. Trimming removed 1 base from V and 6 bases from J; junction bases left unmatched: 10. Per germline, CDR1 MGHRA and CDR2 YSYEKL. This CDR3 has 18 amino acids. DNA of the CDR3: TGCGCCAGCAGCCAAGTGCTAGCGGGGGGGCTGGACTCCAATGAGCAGTTCTTC. It specifies CASSQVLAGGLDSNEQFF.

The gene calls are TRBV7-6 and TRBJ1-6, with 8 bases fitting TRBD1. The length of the CDR3 is 18 residues. Trimming took 0 bases from V and 5 from J; bases not matched to a gene: 9. Germline CDR1 is SGHVS and CDR2 is FNYEAQ. For the CDR3, the DNA is TGTGCCAGCAGCTTAGCCGTAGCTGGACAGGGCAATAATTCACCCCTCCACTTT. This translates into CASSLAVAGQGNNSPLHF.

V gene TRBV6-4 combines with J gene TRBJ2-1; TRBD2 matches 9 bases. Trimming cost V 0 bases and J 6 bases; bases outside gene matches: 3. The CDR3 spans 15 residues. Germline V CDR1 and CDR2: MRHNA, SNTAGT. CDR3 sequence: CASSDSAGGPNEQFF. CDR3 DNA: TGTGCCAGCAGTGACTCGGCGGGGGGGCCCAATGAGCAGTTCTTC.

The chain employs TRBV28 and TRBJ2-7, with TRBD1 identical over 7 bases. Per germline, CDR1 MDHEN and CDR2 SYDVKM. The CDR3 is 12 amino acids. The V segment lost 6 bases and the J segment 6 bases; nucleotides outside the gene matches: 5. The CDR3 loop is CASRQGMGEQYF. Written as DNA, the CDR3 is TGTGCCAGCAGACAGGGGATGGGCGAGCAGTACTTC.

J is TRBJ2-1 and V is TRBV7-4; a possible D gene is TRBD1 (6 bases). Germline V CDR1 and CDR2: SGHVT, SQSDAQ. This CDR3 has 11 residues. Trimming stripped 7 bases from V and 8 bases from J, with 9 bases between. The DNA of the CDR3 is TGTGCCAGCACTAAGGGGGATGAGCAGTTCTTC. Protein sequence: CASTKGDEQFF. The whole variable domain, filled in from reference TRBV7-4 and TRBJ2-1, reads GAGVSQSPRYKVAKRGRDVALRCDSISGHVTLYWYRQTLGQGSEVLTYSQSDAQRDKSGRPSGRFSAERPERSVSTLKIQRTEQGDSAVYLCASTKGDEQFFGPGTRLTVL.

The gene calls are TRBV27 and TRBJ1-1; a weak D match, TRBD1 (5 bases). The CDR3 totals 13 residues. Germline V lookup: CDR1 MNHEY, CDR2 SMNVEV (reference sequence). Trimming took off 3 bases at V and 2 bases at J, with 7 bases between the two ends. This CDR3 reads CASSFQGNTEAFF. The CDR3 bases are TGTGCCAGCAGTTTTCAGGGCAACACTGAAGCTTTCTTT.

The chain links TRBV7-2 to TRBJ2-7; tentatively, D is TRBD1 (6 bases). The germline V gene encodes CDR1 SGHTA and CDR2 FQGNSA. This CDR3 is built from 15 residues. Trimming removed 4 bases at V and 3 bases at J, with 16 bases between. The CDR3 is CASSSPVGHYYEQYF. DNA of the CDR3: TGTGCCAGCAGCTCCCCCGTGGGACACTACTACGAGCAGTACTTC.

V is TRBV5-6 and J is TRBJ2-1, with 7 bases fitting TRBD1. After removal of 7 bases from V and 12 bases from J, the junction contained 7 bases not matched to a gene. CDR3 length equals 11 residues. The V gene's germline CDR1 is SGHDT and CDR2 YYEEEE. Here the CDR3 reads CASGDRDRQFF. CDR3 in DNA: TGTGCCAGCGGGGACAGAGATCGGCAGTTCTTC.

The rearrangement uses TRBV6-6 and TRBJ2-7; D possibly corresponds to TRBD1 (6 bases). Germline CDR1 MNHNY, CDR2 SVGAGI (reference sequence). Trimming shortened V by 7 bases and J by 4 bases, and 14 bases separated the two germline ends. CDR3 length: 13 amino acids. Here the CDR3 DNA reads TGTGCCAGCATGTTGGGGGCCGGGTACGAGCAGTACTTC. Translated: CASMLGAGYEQYF.

V is TRBV28 and J is TRBJ2-7; D perhaps matches TRBD1 (6 bases). CDR3 length equals 13 residues. The germline V gene encodes CDR1 MDHEN and CDR2 SYDVKM. Trimming pared 3 bases from V and 2 bases from J, leaving 8 bases between. CDR3 protein: CASSFQGPYEQYF. DNA for the CDR3: TGTGCCAGCAGTTTTCAGGGGCCCTACGAGCAGTACTTC.

The J gene is TRBJ1-4, the V gene TRBV30; maybe TRBD1 (5 bases). Germline V gene lookup returns CDR1 GTSNPN and CDR2 SVGIG (reference sequence). The length of the CDR3 is 13 residues. The V and J ends lost 8 bases and 6 bases respectively, with 16 bases between them. The CDR3 DNA follows: TGTGCCGGGACGTACAGTATGTATGAAAAACTGTTTTTT. It translates to CAGTYSMYEKLFF.

The chain links TRBV14 to TRBJ2-6; D gene ambiguous. The CDR3 loop spans 13 amino acids. Trimming pared 4 bases from V and 7 bases from J, leaving 8 bases between. CDR1 is SGHDN, CDR2 FVKESK, per germline. As DNA, the CDR3 is TGTGCCAGCAGCCTTTCTATAGCCAACGTCCTGACTTTC. The encoded protein is CASSLSIANVLTF.

V gene TRBV5-8 combines with J gene TRBJ1-4; tentatively, D is TRBD1 (6 bases). There are 15 residues in the CDR3. Per the germline V gene, CDR1 is SGHTS and CDR2 is YDEGEE. V gave up 0 bases and J gave up 6 bases, with 12 bases separating them. In DNA, the CDR3 is TGTGCCAGCAGCTTGGGGACAGCCTTCTATGAAAAACTGTTTTTT. Amino acid sequence: CASSLGTAFYEKLFF.

This chain links TRBV15 with TRBJ1-5; D is perhaps TRBD1 (6 bases). CDR1 LNHNV and CDR2 YYDKDF come from the germline V gene (reference sequence). The CDR3 runs to 17 residues. The V end was cut by 3 bases, the J end by 5 bases, with 20 bases between. CDR3 residues: CATSSFKGTTKDQPQHF. The CDR3 DNA follows: TGTGCCACCAGCAGCTTTAAAGGGACAACCAAGGATCAGCCCCAGCATTTT.

The rearrangement joins TRBV9 to TRBJ1-1, with a weak D call TRBD1 (5 bases). This CDR3 comprises 15 residues. Germline V lookup: CDR1 SGDLS, CDR2 YYNGEE. Trimming cost V 3 bases and J 0 bases, with 12 bases left between them. CDR3 in amino acids: CASSGVKGLNTEAFF. DNA of the CDR3: TGTGCCAGCAGCGGGGTAAAGGGGCTGAACACTGAAGCTTTCTTT.